Listed below are T cell receptor beta chains from one sample, sequenced in a study of cytomegalovirus exposure and HLA in healthy donors. Repertoires were generated with immunoSEQ multiplex PCR, while TCRdb's copy carries only in-frame clones and drops some. The data hold about 160,000 clones, with 84% observed a single time. The sample consisted of PBMCs. The receptors derive from a man aged 25 to 45 in good health and CMV-seronegative. Both conserved end residues are part of each CDR3. A D gene is named only where the DNA matches it firmly. Some rows have no size entry. The others give once, few or many, or a class for an expanded clone.

D	V	size	J	CDR3	DNA
TRBD1	TRBV27	-	TRBJ2-7	CASSLGQGAIEQYF	TGTGCCAGCAGTTTAGGGCAGGGGGCCATCGAGCAGTACTTC
TRBD1	TRBV19	-	TRBJ1-2	CASSIGTGKSYTF	TGTGCCAGTAGTATTGGGACAGGGAAAAGCTACACCTTC
-	TRBV4-1	once	TRBJ1-1	CASSQGGLMNTEAFF	TGCGCCAGCAGCCAGGGGGGGCTTATGAACACTGAAGCTTTCTTT
-	TRBV5-1	-	TRBJ1-1	CASSFRGLNTEAFF	TGCGCCAGCAGCTTCAGGGGCCTGAACACTGAAGCTTTCTTT
-	TRBV7-9	-	TRBJ2-7	CASSLVGIGDTYEQYF	TGTGCCAGCAGCTTAGTCGGAATCGGTGACACCTACGAGCAGTACTTC
-	TRBV6-5	many	TRBJ1-4	CASSLCCFF	TGTGCCAGCAGTTTATGTTGTTTTTTT
-	TRBV11-2	-	TRBJ2-1	CASRGGLNGQFF	TGTGCCAGCAGGGGGGGATTAAATGGGCAGTTCTTC
-	TRBV21-1	-	TRBJ1-3	CASRTGGWSSGNTIYF	TGTGCCAGCAGGACGGGGGGATGGAGCTCTGGAAACACCATATATTTT
-	TRBV7-2	-	TRBJ1-1	CASSGLGVNTEAFF	TGTGCCAGCAGCGGGCTAGGGGTGAACACTGAAGCTTTCTTT
TRBD2	TRBV13	-	TRBJ2-5	CASSLYGGQETQYF	TGTGCCAGCAGCTTATACGGGGGGCAAGAGACCCAGTACTTC
-	TRBV14	-	TRBJ2-5	CASSDPDSQETQYF	TGTGCCAGCAGTGACCCGGACAGCCAAGAGACCCAGTACTTC
-	TRBV2	-	TRBJ2-1	CASSEVGGLTYNEQFF	TGTGCCAGCAGTGAAGTGGGGGGGCTAACTTACAATGAGCAGTTCTTC
-	TRBV30	-	TRBJ2-4	CACQTGPQNIRYF	TGTGCCTGTCAAACAGGGCCCCAAAACATTCGGTACTTC
TRBD1	TRBV28	-	TRBJ1-6	CASTQNPDRPSPLHF	TGTGCCAGCACCCAAAATCCGGACAGGCCATCACCCCTCCACTTT
TRBD1	TRBV6-1	-	TRBJ2-1	CASKGASYNEQFF	TGTGCCAGCAAGGGGGCTAGTTATAATGAGCAGTTCTTC
TRBD1	TRBV5-1	once	TRBJ2-1	CASSRDRDYNEQFF	TGCGCCAGCAGCCGGGACAGGGACTACAATGAGCAGTTCTTC
TRBD1	TRBV5-8	once	TRBJ2-2	CASRINRGVGTGELFF	TGTGCCAGCAGAATTAACAGGGGAGTTGGGACCGGGGAGCTGTTTTTT
-	TRBV5-4	-	TRBJ2-7	CASSLGRGGSHWSSYEQYF	TGTGCCAGCAGCTTGGGGAGGGGTGGATCACATTGGAGCTCCTACGAGCAGTACTTC
-	TRBV6-1	-	TRBJ1-6	CASSESSGDQSPLHF	TGTGCCAGCAGTGAGTCGTCAGGGGACCAATCACCCCTCCACTTT
-	TRBV11-2	-	TRBJ1-5	CASSLDSRFNQPQHF	TGTGCCAGCAGCTTAGATTCCAGGTTTAATCAGCCCCAGCATTTT
TRBD1	TRBV27	once	TRBJ2-1	CASSLDRGHYNEQFF	TGTGCCAGCAGTTTGGACAGGGGGCACTACAATGAGCAGTTCTTC
-	TRBV5-1	-	TRBJ1-6	CASSLAQGNSPLHF	TGCGCCAGCAGCTTGGCGCAGGGGAATTCACCCCTCCACTTT
-	TRBV7-9	-	TRBJ1-4	CASSLARGGVTTNEKLFF	TGTGCCAGCAGCTTAGCGCGGGGCGGAGTCACAACTAATGAAAAACTGTTTTTT
TRBD1	TRBV19	-	TRBJ2-5	CASGQDRETQYF	TGTGCCAGTGGACAGGATCGGGAGACCCAGTACTTC
-	TRBV7-9	-	TRBJ2-5	CASSLVGGPETQYF	TGTGCCAGCAGCTTAGTGGGGGGGCCGGAGACCCAGTACTTC
-	TRBV7-3	-	TRBJ2-3	CASSSEPFMVAASTDTQYF	TGTGCCAGCAGCTCGGAACCGTTTATGGTAGCGGCTAGCACAGATACGCAGTATTTT
-	TRBV5-1	-	TRBJ2-5	CASSSQGHQETQYF	TGCGCCAGCAGCTCCCAGGGGCACCAAGAGACCCAGTACTTC
TRBD2	TRBV9	-	TRBJ2-2	CASRQRLAGGPCTGELFF	TGTGCCAGCAGACAAAGACTAGCGGGAGGGCCGTGCACCGGGGAGCTGTTTTTT
-	TRBV2	-	TRBJ2-2	CASVVDNPNTGELFF	TGTGCCAGTGTTGTGGACAACCCGAACACCGGGGAGCTGTTTTTT
-	TRBV28	-	TRBJ2-1	CASSSLGYNEQFF	TGTGCCAGCAGTTCGCTCGGCTACAATGAGCAGTTCTTC
TRBD1	TRBV18	-	TRBJ1-1	CASSPATGFGTEAFF	TGTGCCAGCTCACCCGCGACAGGGTTTGGCACTGAAGCTTTCTTT
TRBD2	TRBV19	-	TRBJ2-1	CASSPHPSSGRAFTYNEQFF	TGTGCCAGTAGTCCCCATCCGTCTAGCGGGAGGGCATTCACCTACAATGAGCAGTTCTTC
-	TRBV28	-	TRBJ2-3	CASSTQGLRTDTQYF	TGTGCCAGCAGTACCCAGGGACTCCGCACAGATACGCAGTATTTT
-	TRBV18	-	TRBJ2-7	CASSPQRPGFDYEQYF	TGTGCCAGCTCACCCCAACGCCCGGGATTTGATTACGAGCAGTACTTC
-	TRBV9	-	TRBJ2-3	CASSVQGEGTQYF	TGTGCCAGCAGCGTTCAAGGGGAAGGTACGCAGTATTTT
TRBD2	TRBV4-3	-	TRBJ2-1	CASSQLRDYPLEQFF	TGCGCCAGCAGCCAGCTCCGGGACTACCCGCTAGAGCAGTTCTTC
TRBD2	TRBV9	-	TRBJ2-2	CASSAGLAGYTGELFF	TGTGCCAGCAGCGCAGGACTAGCGGGTTACACCGGGGAGCTGTTTTTT
-	TRBV5-4	-	TRBJ2-1	CASRAGQTAPANDEQFF	TGTGCCAGCAGAGCGGGTCAAACGGCCCCCGCAAACGATGAGCAGTTCTTC
-	TRBV14	-	TRBJ2-7	CASSQAGSYEQYF	TGTGCCAGCAGCCAGGCGGGTTCCTACGAGCAGTACTTC
-	TRBV25-1	-	TRBJ2-1	CASSDTGDGYNEQFF	TGTGCCAGCAGTGATACCGGAGACGGTTACAATGAGCAGTTCTTC
-	TRBV29-1	-	TRBJ1-1	CSVVRGTDTEAFF	TGCAGCGTTGTAAGGGGTACGGACACTGAAGCTTTCTTT
-	TRBV6-5	few	TRBJ1-6	CAISGPKAGNSPLHF	TGTGCAATCTCGGGGCCGAAAGCGGGTAATTCACCCCTCCACTTT
-	TRBV7-2	-	TRBJ2-4	CASSLNGGLAKNIQYF	TGTGCCAGCAGCTTAAACGGGGGACTAGCCAAAAACATTCAGTACTTC
TRBD2	TRBV14	-	TRBJ2-7	CASSQDDGRDPFYEQYF	TGTGCCAGCAGCCAAGATGACGGGAGGGATCCGTTCTACGAGCAGTACTTC
-	TRBV5-4	-	TRBJ2-1	CASTRPGLSDEQFF	TGTGCCAGCACCAGACCGGGACTGTCGGATGAGCAGTTCTTC